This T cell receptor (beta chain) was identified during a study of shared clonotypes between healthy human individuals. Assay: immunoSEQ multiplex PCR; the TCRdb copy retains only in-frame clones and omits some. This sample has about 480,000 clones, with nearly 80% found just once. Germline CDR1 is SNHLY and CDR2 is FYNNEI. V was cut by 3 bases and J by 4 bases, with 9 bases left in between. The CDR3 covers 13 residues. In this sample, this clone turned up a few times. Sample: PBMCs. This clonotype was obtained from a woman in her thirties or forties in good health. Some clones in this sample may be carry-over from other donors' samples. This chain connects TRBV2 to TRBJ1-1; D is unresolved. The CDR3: CASSEGRGTEAFF. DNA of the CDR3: TGTGCCAGCAGTGAGGGCCGCGGCACTGAAGCTTTCTTT.